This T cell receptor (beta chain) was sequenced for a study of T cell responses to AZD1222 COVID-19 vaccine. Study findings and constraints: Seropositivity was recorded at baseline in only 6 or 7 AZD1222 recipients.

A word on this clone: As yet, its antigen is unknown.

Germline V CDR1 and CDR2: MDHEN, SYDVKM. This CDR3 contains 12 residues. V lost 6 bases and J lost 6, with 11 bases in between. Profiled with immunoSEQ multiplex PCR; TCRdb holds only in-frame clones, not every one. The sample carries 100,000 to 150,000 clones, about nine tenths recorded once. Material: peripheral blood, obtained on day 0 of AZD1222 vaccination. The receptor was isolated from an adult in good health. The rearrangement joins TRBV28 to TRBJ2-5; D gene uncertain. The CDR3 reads CASSRSTKTQYF. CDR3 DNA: TGTGCCAGCAGCCGATCCACGAAGACCCAGTACTTC.